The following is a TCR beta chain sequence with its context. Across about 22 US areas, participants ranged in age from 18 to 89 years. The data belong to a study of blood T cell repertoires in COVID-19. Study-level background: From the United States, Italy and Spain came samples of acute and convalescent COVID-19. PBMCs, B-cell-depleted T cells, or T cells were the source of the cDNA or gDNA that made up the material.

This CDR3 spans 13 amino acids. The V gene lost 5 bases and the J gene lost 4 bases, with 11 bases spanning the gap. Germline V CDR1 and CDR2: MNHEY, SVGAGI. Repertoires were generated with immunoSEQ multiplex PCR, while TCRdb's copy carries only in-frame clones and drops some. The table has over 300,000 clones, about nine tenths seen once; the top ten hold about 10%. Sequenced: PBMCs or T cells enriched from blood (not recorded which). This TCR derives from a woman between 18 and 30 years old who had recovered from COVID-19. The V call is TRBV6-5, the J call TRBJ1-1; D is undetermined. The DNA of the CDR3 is TGTGCCAGCAGTCTCCAGCGTCTCACTGAAGCTTTCTTT. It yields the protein CASSLQRLTEAFF.